Presented here are 27 T cell receptor beta chains from one specimen sequenced in a study of Tregs in tolerant kidney transplant recipients. Assay used: immunoSEQ multiplex PCR; TCRdb lists only in-frame clones, some missing. Of roughly 80,000 clones listed, approximately 90% are singletons. The sample in question was Tregs from blood, obtained before the transplant. These receptors were obtained from a human donor who received a combined kidney and bone marrow transplant.

This clone has just one count. The chain combines TRBV5-1 with TRBJ2-3; no clear D gene. From germline, CDR1 is SGHRS and CDR2 YFSETQ. Trimming left V 4 bases short and J 0 bases short, with 9 bases between. This CDR3 is built from 14 residues. CDR3 in DNA: TGCGCCAGCAGCCCCCGGGTGAGCACAGATACGCAGTATTTT. Protein sequence: CASSPRVSTDTQYF.

V usage is TRBV27 and J usage is TRBJ2-1; 9 positions agree with TRBD2. Losses at the gene ends were 6 bases for V and 9 bases for J; bases not matched to a gene: 15. This CDR3 is built from 16 residues. Germline V gene data show CDR1 as MNHEY and CDR2 as SMNVEV (reference sequence). Here the CDR3 reads CASSPHGGGRASEQFF. The CDR3 region has the DNA TGTGCCAGCAGCCCCCACGGGGGCGGGAGGGCGAGTGAGCAGTTCTTC.

The rearrangement uses TRBV28 and TRBJ2-7, with TRBD2 as a possible D gene (5 bases). Germline V gene sequence: CDR1 MDHEN, CDR2 SYDVKM. This CDR3 contains 12 residues. With 2 bases removed from V and 7 bases from J, the gap between germline ends came to 9 bases. The CDR3 region is CASSLREWEQYF. For the CDR3, the DNA is TGTGCCAGCAGTTTACGGGAATGGGAGCAGTACTTC.

CDR3 sequence (DNA): TGCGCCAGCAGCCTGGATGCCGCGGGGAACAGCAATCAGCCCCAGCATTTT. Its translation: CASSLDAAGNSNQPQHF. The chain combines TRBV5-1 with TRBJ1-5, with no clear D. The CDR3 has 17 residues. Trimming cost V 4 bases and J 1 base, with 18 bases left between them. Germline V gene lookup returns CDR1 SGHRS and CDR2 YFSETQ.

V and J are TRBV5-1 and TRBJ2-6, with D perhaps being TRBD1 or TRBD2 (5 bases each). Trimming removed 5 bases at V and 0 bases at J, with 12 bases between. The germline gives CDR1 SGHRS, CDR2 YFSETQ. The CDR3 covers 16 residues. CDR3 protein: CASRKGPISGANVLTF. DNA for the CDR3: TGCGCCAGCAGGAAGGGACCGATCTCTGGGGCCAACGTCCTGACTTTC.

The V gene is TRBV7-2, the J gene TRBJ2-5; 9 bases match TRBD1. Germline trimming cut 1 base from V and 1 base from J; bases unmatched to any gene: 4. This CDR3 has 16 residues. Germline V gene data show CDR1 as SGHTA and CDR2 as FQGNSA. The CDR3 bases are TGTGCCAGCAGCTTAGGGGGACAGGGAAGCCAAGAGACCCAGTACTTC. Translated, it gives CASSLGGQGSQETQYF.

This clone appeared once. The CDR3: CASSGTSYTGELFF. The CDR3 DNA is TGCGCCAGCAGTGGGACTAGCTACACCGGGGAGCTGTTTTTT. V gene TRBV5-1 combines with J gene TRBJ2-2; 9 bases match TRBD2. With 5 bases clipped from V and 3 bases from J, the junction kept 2 bases outside the gene matches. The CDR3 consists of 14 residues. Germline CDR1 and CDR2: SGHRS and YFSETQ.

This clone was counted a few times. V and J are TRBV11-2 and TRBJ2-7; TRBD2 aligns across 8 bases. This CDR3 has 17 residues. The V gene's germline CDR1 is SGHAT and CDR2 FQNNGV. V shed 2 bases and J 5 bases; nucleotides not matched to a gene: 14. The CDR3 DNA reads as TGTGCCAGCAGCTTAAGCAGGAGCGGGAGAGGATGGGACGAGCAGTACTTC. The encoded protein is CASSLSRSGRGWDEQYF.

The sample holds a few counts of this clone. V usage is TRBV5-1 and J usage is TRBJ2-7, with 8 bases aligning to TRBD2. The CDR3 has 15 amino acids. The V segment lost 0 bases and the J segment 4 bases; nucleotides outside the gene matches: 6. Germline-derived CDR1 and CDR2 are SGHRS and YFSETQ. The CDR3 region has the DNA TGCGCCAGCAGCTTGGGGTCGCTAGCGGGTTACGAGCAGTACTTC. Translation: CASSLGSLAGYEQYF.

The V gene is TRBV7-3, the J gene TRBJ2-1; 13 bases are shared with TRBD2. From germline, CDR1 is SGHTA and CDR2 FQGTGA. CDR3 length equals 15 residues. V shed 3 bases, J shed 8 bases, and the junction held 4 bases outside the gene matches. CDR3 bases: TGTGCCAGCAGCTTTGGACTAGCGGGAGTCGATGAGCAGTTCTTC. Residues: CASSFGLAGVDEQFF.

The chain is built from TRBV7-3 and TRBJ2-5, with TRBD1 identical over 12 bases. The CDR3 runs 15 residues. V lost 4 bases, J lost 5 bases, and 5 bases stayed unmatched. From germline, CDR1 is SGHTA and CDR2 FQGTGA. CDR3 region: CASSSGTGGKETQYF. The CDR3 coding sequence is TGTGCCAGCAGCTCCGGGACAGGGGGCAAGGAGACCCAGTACTTC.

V is TRBV4-2 and J is TRBJ2-7; D tentatively fits TRBD1 or TRBD2 (6 bases each). From germline, CDR1 is LGHNA and CDR2 YNFKEQ. The CDR3 totals 16 residues. The V end lost 7 bases, the J end lost 2 bases, and 21 bases lay between the germline ends. The CDR3 loop reads CASTPRGERGTYEQYF. CDR3 DNA sequence: TGTGCCAGCACCCCAAGGGGGGAAAGGGGGACCTACGAGCAGTACTTC.

Concerning this clone itself: Other DNA sequences in the sample encode the same CDR3. This chain connects TRBV28 to TRBJ2-7; tentative D call: TRBD1 (6 bases). Germline values: CDR1 MDHEN, CDR2 SYDVKM. V was shortened by 5 bases and J by 1 base, with 18 bases between the two germline ends. CDR3 length equals 16 residues. In DNA form, the CDR3 reads TGTGCCAGCAGTATAATGACAGGCCCGAGGTCCTACGAGCAGTACTTC. This encodes CASSIMTGPRSYEQYF.

This chain connects TRBV7-3 to TRBJ2-3; possibly TRBD1 or TRBD2 for D (6 bases each). Germline CDR1 reads SGHTA; CDR2 reads FQGTGA. The CDR3 sequence is 16 residues long. The germline V and J ends were trimmed by 4 bases and 1 base, with 15 bases remaining between them. CDR3: CASSSPEGGGTDTQYF. The CDR3 region has the DNA TGTGCCAGCAGCTCCCCTGAGGGGGGCGGCACAGATACGCAGTATTTT.

The V and J genes are TRBV30 and TRBJ1-5, with TRBD1 matching 9 bases. V lost 5 bases and J lost 5; bases outside the gene matches: 4. CDR1 GTSNPN and CDR2 SVGIG come from the germline V gene (reference sequence). The CDR3 covers 13 residues. CDR3 region: CAWGDREYQPQHF. CDR3 in DNA: TGTGCCTGGGGGGACAGGGAATATCAGCCCCAGCATTTT.

This clone came up a few times. The rearrangement links TRBV7-3 to TRBJ1-1, with D maybe TRBD1 (5 bases). The CDR3 is 15 amino acids. With 3 bases removed from V and 0 bases from J, the gap between germline ends came to 11 bases. Germline V gives CDR1 SGHTA, CDR2 FQGTGA. CDR3: CASSLGRGMNTEAFF. CDR3 in DNA: TGTGCCAGCAGCTTGGGGAGGGGCATGAACACTGAAGCTTTCTTT.

The chain is built from TRBV5-4 and TRBJ1-6; 8 bases are a match to TRBD1. The CDR3 runs 14 residues. Germline assignment: CDR1 SGHNT and CDR2 YYREEE (reference sequence). The trim removed 4 bases at V and 10 bases at J, leaving 7 bases unmatched. The CDR3 DNA reads as TGTGCCAGCAGCCTGAGGACAGGGAGCTCACCCCTCCACTTT. This gives the protein CASSLRTGSSPLHF.

The gene calls are TRBV21-1 and TRBJ2-2. TRBV21-1 is a documented pseudogene. The CDR3 contains 15 residues. In DNA, the CDR3 is TGTGCCAGCAGAGACGCCGGGCCTCTCGACGGGGAGCTGTTTTTT. This sequence encodes CASRDAGPLDGELFF.

V gene TRBV7-9 combines with J gene TRBJ2-1; 8 bases align to TRBD1. V trimming: 3 bases; J trimming: 7 bases; junction bases outside the gene matches: 11. Germline V gene lookup returns CDR1 SEHNR and CDR2 FQNEAQ (reference sequence). The CDR3 covers 16 residues. This CDR3 reads CASSFQGAQRTNEQFF. CDR3 coding DNA: TGTGCCAGCAGCTTTCAGGGGGCGCAGAGAACGAATGAGCAGTTCTTC.

The gene calls are TRBV7-6 and TRBJ1-1, with D unclear. Germline CDR1 reads SGHVS; CDR2 reads FNYEAQ. The CDR3 sequence is 16 residues long. V was shortened by 5 bases and J by 0 bases, with 16 bases between the two germline ends. CDR3 residues: CASSLGSGEMNTEAFF. CDR3 coding DNA: TGTGCCAGCAGCCTAGGATCGGGAGAGATGAACACTGAAGCTTTCTTT.

This chain links TRBV21-1 with TRBJ1-5; TRBD1 is taken as the D call from the table, unchecked against the DNA. TRBV21-1 is a recognized pseudogene. The CDR3 is made up of 21 amino acids. The DNA for the CDR3 is TGTGCCAGCAGCCTCTTGAGTTACGGGACAGGGACCCTGGAGGGCAATCAGCCCCAGCATTTT. The encoded protein is CASSLLSYGTGTLEGNQPQHF.

DNA for the CDR3: TGTGCCAGAAGCTTAGGGGGAAAGGGTGAGCAGTTCTTC. Protein product: CARSLGGKGEQFF. The chain employs TRBV5-3 and TRBJ2-1; tentative D call: TRBD1 (6 bases). TRBV5-3 is an open reading frame, and its role is uncertain. This CDR3 spans 13 amino acids. V lost 2 bases to trimming and J lost 9 bases, with 12 bases between them.

About this clone: Germline is not matched at one junction end, which may reflect a read error. The V and J genes are TRBV28 and TRBJ2-1, with 12 bases lining up with TRBD2. The CDR3 has 14 residues. Germline CDR1 MDHEN, CDR2 SYDVKM. DNA of the CDR3: TGTGTCAGCAGGACTAGCGGGACCTACAATGAGCAGTTCTTC. It codes for CVSRTSGTYNEQFF.

The J gene is TRBJ2-1, the V gene TRBV5-1; no clear D. Germline CDR1 reads SGHRS; CDR2 reads YFSETQ. Trimming removed 6 bases at V and 0 bases at J, with 13 bases between. The CDR3 loop spans 15 amino acids. CDR3 nucleotide sequence: TGCGCCAGCACCGGTTATAGTAGCTCCTACAATGAGCAGTTCTTC. Protein product: CASTGYSSSYNEQFF.

This clone was detected only once. This chain joins TRBV30 and TRBJ1-5; the D gene is possibly TRBD1 (6 bases). The CDR3 extends over 15 amino acids. In germline, CDR1 is GTSNPN, CDR2 SVGIG (reference sequence). V lost 2 bases, J lost 3 bases, and 14 bases lay in between. CDR3 DNA: TGTGCCTGGAGTTTAGGGGGACACTCCAATCAGCCCCAGCATTTT. This codes for CAWSLGGHSNQPQHF.

The chain has TRBV19 and TRBJ2-3, with 10 positions matching TRBD2. This CDR3 is built from 16 residues. V lost 5 bases to trimming and J lost 3 bases; unmatched junction nucleotides: 8. In germline, CDR1 is LNHDA, CDR2 SQIVND (reference sequence). This chain's CDR3 is CASSSPSGSRTDTQYF. As DNA, the CDR3 is TGTGCCAGTAGTTCACCTAGCGGGAGTCGGACAGATACGCAGTATTTT.

The chain recombines TRBV7-2 with TRBJ2-2, with D maybe TRBD2 (5 bases). Looked up from germline, CDR1 is SGHTA and CDR2 is FQGNSA. CDR3 size: 14 residues. V gave up 5 bases and J gave up 0 bases, with 7 bases separating them. In DNA form, the CDR3 reads TGTGCCAGCAGCACGGGAACGAACACCGGGGAGCTGTTTTTT. Protein sequence: CASSTGTNTGELFF.